The 15 T cell receptor beta chains given below trace back to one sample, sequenced in a study of spatial heterogeneity in lung cancer (dated by TCRdb to the late 2010s). Library construction relied on 5' RACE. Sequencing took place on a NextSeq 500. TCRdb reran the public reads through fastp at Q25 and MiXCR, keeping productive beta chains. Rows matching on CDR3 protein sequence are summarized as one entry with the most common DNA and genes. The sample includes thousands of distinct CDR3 sequences, with roughly 18% observed a single time. The ten biggest clones cover around 17% of the sample. The time point label of this sample denotes: sample taken at primary tumor resection. The sequencing used normal lung tissue next to the tumor, collected at surgery. The receptor source for this set is a male donor with early-stage non-small cell lung cancer.

This clonotype was detected ten times or more. The chain uses TRBV7-2 and TRBJ2-4; weak D call: TRBD1 (6 bases). This CDR3 comprises 19 residues. V was pared by 3 bases and J by 0 bases, with 21 bases between. Germline V CDR1 and CDR2: SGHTA, FQGNSA. CDR3: CASSFRNRDIILAKNIQYF. CDR3 coding DNA: TGTGCCAGCAGCTTCCGGAACAGGGATATTATCCTAGCCAAAAACATTCAGTACTTC.

The chain carries TRBV12-3 or TRBV12-4 and TRBJ2-6; 7 bases agree with TRBD2. With 5 bases clipped from V and 4 bases from J, the junction kept 14 bases outside the gene matches. This CDR3 contains 18 residues. The CDR3 loop reads CASSHGRTSAYGANVLTF. For the CDR3, the DNA is TGTGCCAGCAGTCACGGACGGACTAGTGCGTACGGGGCCAACGTCCTGACTTTC.

Only a few counts were recorded for this clonotype. The gene calls are TRBV5-6 and TRBJ2-3; D is possibly TRBD2 (5 bases). The germline V gene has CDR1 SGHDT and CDR2 YYEEEE. The V end was cut by 3 bases, the J end by 7 bases, with 9 bases between. The CDR3 sequence is 12 residues long. The CDR3, as DNA: TGTGCCAGCAGCTCGAGGGCTTATACGCAGTATTTT. This gives the protein CASSSRAYTQYF. Filled out from reference TRBV5-6 and TRBJ2-3, the complete variable domain reads DAGVTQSPTHLIKTRGQQVTLRCSPKSGHDTVSWYQQALGQGPQFIFQYYEEEERQRGNFPDRFSGHQFPNYSSELNVNALLLGDSALYLCASSSRAYTQYFGPGTRLTVL.

Sample share makes this clonotype medium-sized. V usage is TRBV3-1 and J usage is TRBJ2-3; TRBD2 matches at 11 bases. Germline CDR1 and CDR2: LGHDT and YNNKEL (reference sequence). The CDR3 consists of 16 residues. The J segment lost 5 bases and the V segment lost 0 bases, leaving 4 bases of the junction unmatched. Here the CDR3 reads CASSQEQTSGVDTQYF. The DNA of the CDR3 is TGTGCCAGCAGCCAAGAACAGACTAGCGGGGTAGATACGCAGTATTTT.

This clonotype was seen only a few times. V usage is TRBV7-8 and J usage is TRBJ1-4, with D tentatively TRBD1 (6 bases). Deletions cut 1 base from V and 7 bases from J, with 13 bases between. CDR3 length: 15 residues. Germline CDR1 and CDR2: SGHVS and FQNEAQ. CDR3 coding DNA: TGTGCCAGCAGCTTAGGGACGGGGGCCTTTGAAAAACTGTTTTTT. Translation gives CASSLGTGAFEKLFF.

This clonotype occurred a few times. This sequence joins TRBV14 and TRBJ1-1; possibly TRBD1 for D (6 bases). Between the trimmed V and J ends, which lost 4 bases and 7 bases, there was a span of 13 bases. Germline V gene lookup returns CDR1 SGHDN and CDR2 FVKESK. The CDR3 spans 13 residues. This CDR3 reads CASSPQGGGEAFF. DNA of the CDR3: TGTGCCAGCAGCCCACAGGGAGGTGGTGAAGCTTTCTTT.

V gene TRBV30 combines with J gene TRBJ1-4; 8 bases fit TRBD1. With 3 bases clipped from V and 6 bases from J, the junction kept 6 bases outside the gene matches. This CDR3 contains 14 residues. From germline, CDR1 is GTSNPN and CDR2 SVGIG (reference sequence). In DNA, the CDR3 is TGTGCCTGGAGCTCCCAGGGGGCTTATGAAAAACTGTTTTTT. It codes for CAWSSQGAYEKLFF.

This clonotype is categorized as medium-sized. The chain carries TRBV29-1 and TRBJ2-7; 7 nucleotides agree with TRBD2. With 4 bases clipped from V and 5 bases from J, the junction kept 5 bases outside the gene matches. Germline CDR1 and CDR2: SQVTM and ANQGSEA. This CDR3 has 12 residues. CDR3 nucleotide sequence: TGCAGCGTTGGAGCGGGATTTAACGAGCAGTACTTC. This encodes CSVGAGFNEQYF.

J is TRBJ2-7 and V is TRBV2; tentatively, D is TRBD2 (6 bases). The germline V and J ends were trimmed by 8 bases and 3 bases, with 17 bases remaining between them. Germline CDR1 reads SNHLY; CDR2 reads FYNNEI. This CDR3 comprises 14 residues. The CDR3 nucleotides read TGTGCCAGCCCGAAGGGCAGGGAGGACTACGAGCAGTACTTC. Translating gives CASPKGREDYEQYF.

V gene TRBV6-1 combines with J gene TRBJ2-5; 11 bases agree with TRBD2. Germline CDR1 and CDR2: MNHNS and SASEGT. CDR3 size: 19 residues. J was trimmed by 2 bases and V by 5 bases; bases with no gene match: 16. The CDR3 region is CASSQWTSGPGGAQETQYF. CDR3 DNA sequence: TGTGCCAGCAGTCAATGGACTAGCGGGCCCGGAGGGGCTCAAGAGACCCAGTACTTC.

This clonotype has just a few counts. The chain uses TRBV27 and TRBJ2-7, with TRBD2 matching 7 bases. The germline V gene has CDR1 MNHEY and CDR2 SMNVEV (reference sequence). The CDR3 runs 17 residues. The V gene end was trimmed by 3 bases and the J gene end by 5 bases; junction bases not matched to a gene: 16. Here the CDR3 reads CASSFPSQAGVVHEQYF. The CDR3 coding sequence is TGTGCCAGCAGTTTCCCCTCTCAGGCGGGAGTGGTCCACGAGCAGTACTTC.

For this clonotype: A read error may be the cause here, since a much bigger clone is one base away. CDR3 nucleotides: TGCAGCGTTGTTGCCGGCACAGATACGCAGTATTTT. The encoded protein is CSVVAGTDTQYF. The J gene is TRBJ2-3, the V gene TRBV29-1; D gene unclear. The V end was cut by 4 bases, the J end by 1 base, with 6 bases between. The CDR3 consists of 12 residues. CDR1 is SQVTM and CDR2 is ANQGSEA in the germline V gene.

The J gene is TRBJ2-1, the V gene TRBV25-1; D perhaps matches TRBD1 (6 bases). This CDR3 has 15 residues. CDR1 MGHDK and CDR2 SYGVNS come from the germline V gene. V dropped 6 bases and J dropped 9 bases, with 21 bases sitting between them. CDR3 residues: CASSQTGLWFGEQFF. In nucleotides, the CDR3 is TGTGCCAGCAGCCAGACAGGCCTCTGGTTTGGTGAGCAGTTCTTC.

V and J are TRBV3-1 and TRBJ2-7; D call uncertain. The CDR3 extends over 12 amino acids. V dropped 1 base and J dropped 5 bases, with 6 bases sitting between them. Germline V gives CDR1 LGHDT, CDR2 YNNKEL (reference sequence). The CDR3 loop is CASSQVSHEQYF. The CDR3 DNA reads TGTGCCAGCAGCCAAGTATCTCACGAGCAGTACTTC.

The sample holds a few counts of this clonotype. This chain joins TRBV29-1 and TRBJ2-3; TRBD1 or TRBD2 may be the D gene (6 bases each). This CDR3 spans 17 amino acids. The ends were cut back, 4 bases at V and 0 bases at J, with 20 bases in the middle. Germline V gives CDR1 SQVTM, CDR2 ANQGSEA. CDR3 sequence reads: CSVAHPRGEDSTDTQYF. The CDR3 DNA reads TGCAGCGTTGCCCACCCGAGGGGGGAGGACAGCACAGATACGCAGTATTTT.